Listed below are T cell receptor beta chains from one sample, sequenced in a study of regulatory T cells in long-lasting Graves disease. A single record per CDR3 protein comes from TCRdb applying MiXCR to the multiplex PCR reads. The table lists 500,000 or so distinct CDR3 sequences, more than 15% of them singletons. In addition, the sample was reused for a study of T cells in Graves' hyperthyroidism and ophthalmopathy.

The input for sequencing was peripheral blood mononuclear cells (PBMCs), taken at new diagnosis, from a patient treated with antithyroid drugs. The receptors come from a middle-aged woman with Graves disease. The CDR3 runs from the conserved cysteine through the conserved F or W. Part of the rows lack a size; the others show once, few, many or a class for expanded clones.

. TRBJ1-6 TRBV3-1 CASSPRDRNPPLHF
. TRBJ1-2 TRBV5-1 CASSSASTGFPGYTF
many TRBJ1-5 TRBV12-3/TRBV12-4 CASSLGGGNQPQHF
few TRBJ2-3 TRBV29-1 CSVNEYTGLAGTDTQYF
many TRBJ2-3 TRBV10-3 CAISVGGSTDTQYF
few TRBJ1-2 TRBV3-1 CASSQGGSFGYTF
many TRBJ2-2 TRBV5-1 CASSLRDPSTGELFF
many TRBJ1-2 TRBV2 CATLRDRGDYGYTF
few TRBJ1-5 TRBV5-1 CASSPSGRDQPQHF
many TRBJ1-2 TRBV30 CAWEGLAYGYTF
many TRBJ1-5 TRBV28 CASSLNRDSNQPQHF
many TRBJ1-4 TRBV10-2 CASSEGALPTNEKLFF
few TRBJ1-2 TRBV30 CAGYEGSAYTF
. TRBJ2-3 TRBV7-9 CASSDGGRTAYTQYF
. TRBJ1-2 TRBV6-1 CASRQGSGYTF
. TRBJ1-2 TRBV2 CASRGQNYGYTF
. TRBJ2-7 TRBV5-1 CASSLGSGAVYEQCF
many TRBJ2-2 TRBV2 CASRGGATGELFF
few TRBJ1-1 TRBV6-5 CASSYLSGTENTEAFF
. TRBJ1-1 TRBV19 CASSITGGITEAFF
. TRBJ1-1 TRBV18 CASSPPMGGAGVTEAFF
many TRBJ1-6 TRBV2 CASSPQSSYNSPLHF
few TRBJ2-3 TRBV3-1 CASSHYSGGDTDMQYF
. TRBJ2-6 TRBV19 CASSIISNGANVLTF
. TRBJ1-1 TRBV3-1 CASSHGQGLTEAFF
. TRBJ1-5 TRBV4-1 CASSGVSVSNQPQHF
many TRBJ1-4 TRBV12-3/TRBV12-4 CASSLDRGNNEKLFF
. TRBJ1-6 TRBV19 CATKETGSSYNSPLHF
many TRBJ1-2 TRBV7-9 CASSLGTNYGYTF
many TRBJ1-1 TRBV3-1 CASSHLGNRFMNTEAFF
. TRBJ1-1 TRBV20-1 CSVSQTGAGADTEAFF
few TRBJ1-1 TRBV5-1 CASSWQGDTEAFF
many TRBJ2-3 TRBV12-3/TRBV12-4 CASTIYGGYTQYF
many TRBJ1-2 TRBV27 CASSAKKDSTSYTF
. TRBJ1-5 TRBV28 CAIKKQGISFQPQHF
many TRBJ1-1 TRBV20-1 CSALVGQMNTEAFF
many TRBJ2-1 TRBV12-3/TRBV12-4 CASSFPSGGAGEQFF
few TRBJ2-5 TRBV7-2 CASSPYRDSYQETQYF
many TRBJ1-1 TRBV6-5 CASSYSNTEYLNTEAFF
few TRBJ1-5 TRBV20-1 CSASGTGGNQPQHF
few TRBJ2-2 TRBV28 CASSVGPDGNTGELFF
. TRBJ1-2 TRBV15 CATSSSSAGGDGYTF
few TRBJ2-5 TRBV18 CASSSSRIGGLHETQYF
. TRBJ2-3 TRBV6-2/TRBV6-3 CASSAGPSTDTQYF
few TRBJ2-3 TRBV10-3 CAIGTGPLSTDTQYF
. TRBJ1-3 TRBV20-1 CSAPSPSSGNTIYF